These 26 T cell receptor beta chains came from one sample sequenced in a study of regulatory T cells (dated by TCRdb to between 2018 and 2020). Library construction relied on the immunoSEQ multiplex PCR assay. In the multiplex PCR, 52 forward TRBV primers and 13 reverse TRBJ primers were used, and assay-based and computational corrections were applied for amplification bias. This is the immuneACCESS table as TCRdb keeps it, with only in-frame sequences that have V and J called. A part of the clones is gone; compared with another copy, unresolved V genes explain less than half, and the rest is unexplained. This sample is represented by 21,000 or so clones; roughly 93% of them were singletons. The top ten clonotypes cover 3.5% of the sample. The sequenced sample was CD8+ T cells sorted from blood. All receptors come from a child aged 2 to 9 with CD3G deficiency.

The rearrangement uses TRBV5-1 and TRBJ2-1, with TRBD2 identical over 14 bases. Germline CDR1 is SGHRS and CDR2 is YFSETQ. CDR3 length: 19 amino acids. Losses at the gene ends were 0 bases for V and 4 bases for J; bases not matched to a gene: 9. CDR3 sequence: CASSLEGLAGVGRYNEQFF. CDR3 coding DNA: TGCGCCAGCAGCTTGGAGGGACTAGCGGGAGTAGGAAGATACAATGAGCAGTTCTTC.

The chain uses TRBV6-1 and TRBJ1-1, with 10 positions matching TRBD1. Per germline, CDR1 MNHNS and CDR2 SASEGT. After removal of 3 bases from V and 0 bases from J, the junction contained 4 bases not matched to a gene. The CDR3 runs 16 residues. DNA for the CDR3: TGTGCCAGCAGTGACGGACAGGGGGTGATGAACACTGAAGCTTTCTTT. Amino acid sequence: CASSDGQGVMNTEAFF.

The chain carries TRBV11-2 and TRBJ2-7, with D unresolved. Germline assignment: CDR1 SGHAT and CDR2 FQNNGV. V was clipped by 1 base and J by 4 bases, with 11 bases between them. The CDR3 extends over 14 amino acids. In DNA form, the CDR3 reads TGTGCCAGCAGCTTAGCCTACCCCCGATACGAGCAGTACTTC. Translation: CASSLAYPRYEQYF.

The rearrangement uses TRBV11-2 and TRBJ1-1; a possible D gene is TRBD1 (5 bases). Per germline, CDR1 SGHAT and CDR2 FQNNGV. The CDR3 runs to 14 residues. V was cut by 5 bases and J by 2 bases, with 12 bases left in between. CDR3: CASSPPRVNTEAFF. The DNA for the CDR3 is TGTGCCAGCAGCCCCCCCAGGGTAAACACTGAAGCTTTCTTT. Drawing the rest from reference TRBV11-2 and TRBJ1-1, the complete variable domain is EAGVAQSPRYKIIEKRQSVAFWCNPISGHATLYWYQQILGQGPKLLIQFQNNGVVDDSQLPKDRFSAERLKGVDSTLKIQPAKLEDSAVYLCASSPPRVNTEAFFGQGTRLTVV.

The genes are TRBV6-1 and TRBJ2-7; D is tentatively TRBD1 or TRBD2 (5 bases each). The CDR3 totals 14 residues. The germline CDR1 and CDR2 sequences are MNHNS and SASEGT. Trimming removed 6 bases from V and 2 bases from J, with 14 bases in between. CDR3 residues: CASRGVEGAYEQYF. CDR3 bases: TGTGCCAGCAGGGGGGTAGAGGGAGCCTACGAGCAGTACTTC.

This sequence joins TRBV7-2 and TRBJ2-3; 7 bases fit TRBD2. The CDR3 contains 15 residues. The V gene's germline CDR1 is SGHTA and CDR2 FQGNSA. Losses at the gene ends were 5 bases for V and 11 bases for J; bases not matched to a gene: 16. The CDR3 DNA follows: TGTGCCAGCAGCACATGGGGTCTAGCGGATACCCGGCAGTATTTT. Translating it yields CASSTWGLADTRQYF.

The chain carries TRBV14 and TRBJ1-1, with no clear D. CDR3 size: 16 residues. Deletions cut 4 bases from V and 7 bases from J, with 22 bases between. Germline V gives CDR1 SGHDN, CDR2 FVKESK. As DNA, the CDR3 is TGTGCCAGCAGCCCGAAAGCAGTCATTTTCGGTGGTGAAGCTTTCTTT. Translation gives CASSPKAVIFGGEAFF.

In its sample, this clone was seen once. V and J are TRBV28 and TRBJ2-7; no clear D gene. Trimming took off 8 bases at V and 4 bases at J, with 18 bases between the two ends. The length of the CDR3 is 14 residues. The germline CDR1 and CDR2 sequences are MDHEN and SYDVKM. The DNA for the CDR3 is TGTGCCAGCCAGACACCAAGGAGAGCGTACGAGCAGTACTTC. Translated: CASQTPRRAYEQYF. Full variable domain (remainder filled in from reference TRBV28 and TRBJ2-7): DVKVTQSSRYLVKRTGEKVFLECVQDMDHENMFWYRQDPGLGLRLIYFSYDVKMKEKGDIPEGYSVSREKKERFSLILESASTNQTSMYLCASQTPRRAYEQYFGPGTRLTVT.

This chain links TRBV19 with TRBJ2-6; no definite D call. The germline V gene encodes CDR1 LNHDA and CDR2 SQIVND (reference sequence). Trimming removed 6 bases from V and 3 bases from J, with 9 bases in between. This CDR3 comprises 14 residues. The CDR3 protein is CASSPGFGANVLTF. The DNA for the CDR3 is TGTGCCAGTAGCCCGGGCTTTGGGGCCAACGTCCTGACTTTC.

This chain connects TRBV28 to TRBJ1-4; possibly TRBD1 for D (6 bases). CDR1 is MDHEN, CDR2 SYDVKM, per germline. This CDR3 comprises 11 residues. The V gene lost 2 bases and the J gene lost 11 bases, with 6 bases spanning the gap. The CDR3 DNA reads as TGTGCCAGCAGTTTACAGGGGAAACTGTTTTTT. Its translation is CASSLQGKLFF. Drawing the rest from reference TRBV28 and TRBJ1-4, the complete variable domain is DVKVTQSSRYLVKRTGEKVFLECVQDMDHENMFWYRQDPGLGLRLIYFSYDVKMKEKGDIPEGYSVSREKKERFSLILESASTNQTSMYLCASSLQGKLFFGSGTQLSVL.

The V and J genes are TRBV6-6 and TRBJ2-1; 12 bases agree with TRBD2. Per germline, CDR1 MNHNY and CDR2 SVGAGI (reference sequence). The ends lost 2 bases at V and 8 bases at J; junction bases unmatched: 4. The CDR3 totals 15 residues. The CDR3 DNA reads TGTGCCAGCAGTTACCCGGGACTAGCGGGCCATGAGCAGTTCTTC. This gives the protein CASSYPGLAGHEQFF.

Details on this clone: The same CDR3 also results from other DNA sequences found in this sample. This chain links TRBV13 with TRBJ2-1; D unresolved. This CDR3 is built from 13 residues. CDR1 and CDR2 (germline): PRHDT, FYEKMQ (reference sequence). V gave up 0 bases and J gave up 1 base, with 1 base separating them. The CDR3: CASSLGSYNEQFF. CDR3 nucleotides: TGTGCCAGCAGCTTAGGGTCCTACAATGAGCAGTTCTTC.

The rearrangement links TRBV28 to TRBJ2-1; D possibly corresponds to TRBD1 (6 bases). The germline CDR1 and CDR2 sequences are MDHEN and SYDVKM. The CDR3 loop spans 12 amino acids. The V end was cut by 3 bases, the J end by 7 bases, with 7 bases between. CDR3 nucleotides: TGTGCCAGCAGTTTTCAGGGGAATGAGCAGTTCTTC. Its translation is CASSFQGNEQFF.

The V call is TRBV5-1, the J call TRBJ2-7, with 7 bases fitting TRBD2. The trim removed 7 bases at V and 0 bases at J, leaving 7 bases unmatched. The germline V gene encodes CDR1 SGHRS and CDR2 YFSETQ. This CDR3 region has 14 residues. CDR3 region: CASWAAGISYEQYF. CDR3 in DNA: TGCGCCAGCTGGGCAGCGGGGATCTCCTACGAGCAGTACTTC.

V and J are TRBV28 and TRBJ2-1, with a possible D match to TRBD2 (7 bases). Trimming stripped 4 bases from V and 4 bases from J, with 14 bases between. The CDR3 contains 15 residues. The germline gives CDR1 MDHEN, CDR2 SYDVKM. Here the CDR3 reads CASSSTGGRYNEQFF. In DNA form, the CDR3 reads TGTGCCAGCAGTTCGACCGGGGGGCGTTACAATGAGCAGTTCTTC.

The V and J genes are TRBV7-9 and TRBJ2-7; D gene unclear. Germline V gene sequence: CDR1 SEHNR, CDR2 FQNEAQ (reference sequence). V was clipped by 1 base and J by 7 bases, with 11 bases between them. CDR3 length: 13 residues. In DNA, the CDR3 is TGTGCCAGCAGCTTAGGAAGTTTAGGGGAGCAGTACTTC. Its protein product is CASSLGSLGEQYF.

The chain joins TRBV19 to TRBJ1-1; no clear D gene. Germline V gene data show CDR1 as LNHDA and CDR2 as SQIVND (reference sequence). This CDR3 contains 12 residues. V was pared by 3 bases and J by 3 bases, with 5 bases between. The CDR3 bases are TGTGCCAGTAGTATCGGGCACACTGAAGCTTTCTTT. Its protein product is CASSIGHTEAFF.

Remarks on this clone: Relative to the germline gene, one junction end is altered; a read error may explain this. Different DNA sequences within this sample yield the same CDR3. The J gene is TRBJ2-4, the V gene TRBV28; 13 nucleotides align to TRBD2. CDR1 is MDHEN, CDR2 SYDVKM, per germline. This CDR3 contains 16 residues. The CDR3 reads CASSLGLAGEGDIQYF. The DNA for the CDR3 is TGTGCCAGCAGTTTAGGACTAGCGGGAGAAGGGGACATCCAGTACTTC.

This chain connects TRBV28 to TRBJ2-7; 9 nucleotides line up with TRBD2. J was trimmed by 3 bases and V by 2 bases; bases with no gene match: 5. The CDR3 spans 15 residues. Germline CDR1 is MDHEN and CDR2 is SYDVKM. CDR3 loop: CASSLAAGGYYEQYF. The CDR3 DNA follows: TGTGCCAGCAGTTTAGCCGCGGGAGGGTACTACGAGCAGTACTTC.

This chain uses TRBV11-2 with TRBJ2-7; 8 bases are a match to TRBD1. J was trimmed by 5 bases and V by 5 bases; bases with no gene match: 8. The germline CDR1 and CDR2 sequences are SGHAT and FQNNGV. The CDR3 consists of 14 residues. The CDR3 nucleotides read TGTGCCAGCAGCCCATGGACAGGGCGCGACGAGCAGTACTTC. Its protein product is CASSPWTGRDEQYF.

V and J are TRBV28 and TRBJ1-5, with unresolved D. The length of the CDR3 is 13 residues. CDR1 and CDR2 (germline): MDHEN, SYDVKM. The V and J ends lost 3 bases and 1 base respectively, with 4 bases between them. The CDR3 here is CASSFQSNQPQHF. The CDR3 coding sequence is TGTGCCAGCAGTTTCCAGAGCAATCAGCCCCAGCATTTT.

The chain carries TRBV5-1 and TRBJ2-5; 9 positions agree with TRBD1. TRBJ2-7 explains the end of the DNA better; the J call may be wrong. CDR3 length: 15 amino acids. Germline V CDR1 and CDR2: SGHRS, YFSETQ. CDR3 sequence: CASSFDGTGPNEQYF. In nucleotides, the CDR3 is TGCGCCAGCAGCTTCGACGGGACAGGGCCCAACGAGCAGTACTTC.

The rearrangement joins TRBV28 to TRBJ1-2; the match to TRBD1 covers 9 bases. The CDR3 runs to 17 residues. V was clipped by 4 bases and J by 4 bases; unmatched bases: 13. Germline values: CDR1 MDHEN, CDR2 SYDVKM. The CDR3 DNA is TGTGCCAGCAGTTCACCGAAGAGACAGGGGGTGGGCTATGGCTACACCTTC. Translated: CASSSPKRQGVGYGYTF.

V gene TRBV6-1 combines with J gene TRBJ2-7, with 12 bases aligning to TRBD2. Trimming removed 6 bases from V and 0 bases from J; junction bases left unmatched: 3. The germline CDR1 and CDR2 sequences are MNHNS and SASEGT. The CDR3 has 15 amino acids. CDR3 sequence: CASRVTSGSSYEQYF. The CDR3 DNA sequence: TGTGCCAGCAGGGTGACTAGCGGGAGCTCCTACGAGCAGTACTTC.

V is TRBV11-2 and J is TRBJ2-7, with D possibly TRBD2 on 6 matching bases. Germline lookup yields CDR1 SGHAT and CDR2 FQNNGV. Deletions cut 1 base from V and 5 bases from J, with 15 bases between. The CDR3 has 15 residues. CDR3 DNA: TGTGCCAGCAGCTTAGGGTGGGGGGATCATGACGAGCAGTACTTC. Protein: CASSLGWGDHDEQYF. The variable domain in full, with the rest retrieved from reference TRBV11-2 and TRBJ2-7, is EAGVAQSPRYKIIEKRQSVAFWCNPISGHATLYWYQQILGQGPKLLIQFQNNGVVDDSQLPKDRFSAERLKGVDSTLKIQPAKLEDSAVYLCASSLGWGDHDEQYFGPGTRLTVT.

The chain combines TRBV6-5 with TRBJ1-1, with a weak D call TRBD1 (6 bases). Germline V gene sequence: CDR1 MNHEY, CDR2 SVGAGI. The CDR3 contains 14 residues. V lost 7 bases and J 6 bases, leaving 18 bases between the germline ends. CDR3 coding DNA: TGTGCCAGCACCTCGGGCAGGGGAGTGTCTGAAGCTTTCTTT. Protein product: CASTSGRGVSEAFF.